The 6 T cell receptor beta chains reported below all come from one sample, sequenced in a study of cytomegalovirus exposure and HLA in healthy donors. The repertoire was sequenced with immunoSEQ multiplex PCR; TCRdb's copy has only in-frame clones and lacks some. Of hundreds of thousands of clones listed, roughly 91% are singletons. Sequences were obtained from PBMCs. These receptors were obtained from a woman aged 25 to 39 in good health and CMV-seronegative.

The V gene is TRBV9, the J gene TRBJ2-1, with 9 bases that match TRBD2. Germline V gene lookup returns CDR1 SGDLS and CDR2 YYNGEE. The junction had 12 bases not matched to a gene; V was cut back by 0 bases and J by 11 bases. CDR3 length: 16 residues. CDR3 residues: CASSVDGRASGVKQFF. The CDR3 DNA reads as TGTGCCAGCAGCGTAGACGGGCGGGCTAGCGGGGTTAAGCAGTTCTTC.

In its sample, this clone was seen once. V and J are TRBV15 and TRBJ2-7, with D hard to call. The length of the CDR3 is 16 residues. Germline lookup yields CDR1 LNHNV and CDR2 YYDKDF (reference sequence). Trimming removed 0 bases from V and 7 bases from J, with 19 bases in between. This CDR3 is CATSRDRWNTPREQYF. Here the CDR3 DNA reads TGTGCCACCAGCAGAGATAGGTGGAATACGCCGAGGGAGCAGTACTTC.

J is TRBJ2-1 and V is TRBV10-3; TRBD1 agrees at 12 bases. Trimming at V came to 7 bases and at J to 6 bases, leaving 7 bases not matched to a gene. Germline V gene lookup returns CDR1 ENHRY and CDR2 SYGVKD. This CDR3 is built from 15 residues. The CDR3 protein is CAINLGQGASNEQFF. For the CDR3, the DNA is TGTGCCATCAATTTGGGACAGGGGGCGTCCAATGAGCAGTTCTTC.

The chain couples TRBV6-1 to TRBJ2-3; D gene ambiguous. V dropped 3 bases and J dropped 5 bases, with 12 bases sitting between them. This CDR3 spans 14 amino acids. Germline V gene sequence: CDR1 MNHNS, CDR2 SASEGT. The CDR3 is CASSDMRRGDTQYF. Written as DNA, the CDR3 is TGTGCCAGCAGTGATATGAGGAGAGGAGATACGCAGTATTTT.

V is TRBV18 and J is TRBJ2-5; 7 bases align to TRBD2. The V gene end was trimmed by 3 bases and the J gene end by 1 base; junction bases not matched to a gene: 8. Germline assignment: CDR1 KGHSH and CDR2 LQKENI. The CDR3 is made up of 16 amino acids. CDR3 in DNA: TGTGCCAGCTCACCCCCATCGGCGGGAGTCCAAGAGACCCAGTACTTC. It specifies CASSPPSAGVQETQYF.

The V call is TRBV4-3, the J call TRBJ1-5; no definite D call. The CDR3 totals 15 residues. V shed 4 bases and J shed 3 bases, with 13 bases lying between them. Germline V CDR1 and CDR2: LGHNA, YSLEER. CDR3 DNA: TGCGCCAGCAGCCCTAGTTGGGAGTTCAATCAGCCCCAGCATTTT. This encodes CASSPSWEFNQPQHF.